Following are 23 T cell receptor beta chains from one sample sequenced in a study of T cells in Graves' hyperthyroidism and ophthalmopathy. From RNA transcripts, TCR beta CDR3 regions were amplified. HTBI primers were employed in a first-round RT-PCR of the TCR CDR3. TCRdb independently ran MiXCR on the multiplex PCR reads; one entry per CDR3 protein. This repertoire shows over 650,000 distinct CDR3 sequences, 45% found once; its top ten account for roughly 7.2%. The sample taken for sequencing was peripheral blood or thyroid tissue (not recorded which). The receptor source for this set is an adult man with Graves' disease, either hyperthyroidism or ophthalmopathy (not recorded which).

The chain uses TRBV15 and TRBJ2-7; 10 bases fit TRBD2. CDR1 LNHNV and CDR2 YYDKDF come from the germline V gene (reference sequence). The CDR3 has 18 amino acids. The junction had 12 bases not matched to a gene; V was cut back by 1 base and J by 3 bases. Here the CDR3 DNA reads TGTGCCACCAGCAGAGGGGGCTTGGCTAGCGGGAGCGTCTACGAGCAGTACTTC. Its protein is CATSRGGLASGSVYEQYF.

At least ten counts were recorded for this clonotype. This chain uses TRBV2 with TRBJ1-2; D uncertain. This CDR3 comprises 12 residues. Germline CDR1 SNHLY, CDR2 FYNNEI. V lost 4 bases to trimming and J lost 6 bases, with 9 bases between them. The CDR3: CASSVSGDGYTF. The CDR3 nucleotides are TGTGCCAGCAGTGTCTCTGGGGATGGCTACACCTTC. The full variable domain, rest sourced from reference TRBV2 and TRBJ1-2, is EPEVTQTPSHQVTQMGQEVILRCVPISNHLYFYWYRQILGQKVEFLVSFYNNEISEKSEIFDDQFSVERPDGSNFTLKIRSTKLEDSAMYFCASSVSGDGYTFGSGTRLTVV.

The CDR3 reads CASSPGDRASSYEQYF. As DNA, the CDR3 is TGCGCCAGCAGCCCCGGGGACAGGGCTAGCTCCTACGAGCAGTACTTC. V and J are TRBV5-1 and TRBJ2-7; 9 bases fit TRBD1. After removal of 4 bases from V and 0 bases from J, the junction contained 8 bases not matched to a gene. Per the germline V gene, CDR1 is SGHRS and CDR2 is YFSETQ. The CDR3 is 16 residues long.

This chain links TRBV29-1 with TRBJ2-7; TRBD1 aligns across 7 bases. The ends lost 4 bases at V and 4 bases at J; junction bases unmatched: 10. The germline V gene encodes CDR1 SQVTM and CDR2 ANQGSEA. The CDR3 totals 14 residues. The CDR3 reads CSVAPTGPGYEQYF. In DNA form, the CDR3 reads TGCAGCGTTGCCCCGACAGGGCCGGGTTACGAGCAGTACTTC.

This clonotype was seen a handful of times. As DNA, the CDR3 is TGCGCCAGCAGCCCCTCGGGGGGTGGCTACACCTTC. Amino acid sequence: CASSPSGGGYTF. This chain links TRBV5-1 with TRBJ1-2; tentatively, D is TRBD1 (5 bases). V lost 4 bases, J lost 7 bases, and 11 bases lay in between. In germline, CDR1 is SGHRS, CDR2 YFSETQ. There are 12 residues in the CDR3.

About this clonotype itself: This may come from a read error, since a much larger clone is one base off. The rearrangement links TRBV11-2 to TRBJ1-1, with unresolved D. Germline values: CDR1 SGHAT, CDR2 FQNNGV. V was cut by 2 bases and J by 3 bases, with 10 bases left in between. The CDR3 covers 14 residues. CDR3 nucleotides: TGTGCCAGCAGCTTATATCCAGATCACACTGAAGCTTTCTTT. This encodes CASSLYPDHTEAFF.

Notes on this clonotype: One end of the junction fails to match germline, which may point to a read error. The chain couples TRBV25-1 to TRBJ2-7; 8 bases align to TRBD1. Germline V lookup: CDR1 MGHDK, CDR2 SYGVNS. This CDR3 has 14 amino acids. CDR3 amino acids: CASSMTGAPYEQHF. The CDR3 region has the DNA TGTGCCAGCAGCATGACAGGGGCACCTTACGAGCAGCACTTC.

The gene calls are TRBV20-1 and TRBJ1-1; 7 bases line up with TRBD1. Germline V gene data show CDR1 as DFQATT and CDR2 as SNEGSKA (reference sequence). Unmatched junction bases numbered 5, after V lost 0 bases and J lost 4 bases. The length of the CDR3 is 14 residues. CDR3 DNA: TGCAGTGCTAGAGATCTAACAGGGGTCACTGAAGCTTTCTTT. As protein: CSARDLTGVTEAFF.

This clonotype was recorded many times. The chain combines TRBV5-1 with TRBJ1-1; 7 nucleotides match TRBD1. CDR3 length: 14 residues. The V segment lost 0 bases and the J segment 1 base; nucleotides outside the gene matches: 0. Germline lookup yields CDR1 SGHRS and CDR2 YFSETQ. The chain's CDR3 is CASSLGDRNTEAFF. In DNA, the CDR3 is TGCGCCAGCAGCTTGGGGGACAGGAACACTGAAGCTTTCTTT.

The chain is built from TRBV7-2 and TRBJ1-2; D gene uncertain. Germline CDR1 and CDR2: SGHTA and FQGNSA. V was pared by 3 bases and J by 8 bases, with 19 bases between. The CDR3 runs to 15 residues. CDR3 nucleotide sequence: TGTGCCAGCAGCTTGGATCCAAGCGGCTATGGCGGCTACACCTTC. This encodes CASSLDPSGYGGYTF.

Many counts were recorded for this clonotype. This sequence joins TRBV20-1 and TRBJ1-1; D uncertain. CDR1 is DFQATT, CDR2 SNEGSKA, per germline (reference sequence). The CDR3 is 14 amino acids. The V end lost 4 bases, the J end lost 2 bases, and 14 bases lay between the germline ends. CDR3 protein: CSATRPGSNTEAFF. CDR3 sequence (DNA): TGCAGTGCTACCAGGCCGGGAAGTAACACTGAAGCTTTCTTT.

At least ten counts were recorded for this clonotype. This sequence joins TRBV7-9 and TRBJ2-7; tentatively, D is TRBD2 (7 bases). V lost 8 bases and J 4 bases, leaving 15 bases between the germline ends. The CDR3 runs to 13 residues. The germline gives CDR1 SEHNR, CDR2 FQNEAQ (reference sequence). DNA for the CDR3: TGTGCCAGCGGGGGGGCGGGAACATACGAGCAGTACTTC. Amino acids: CASGGAGTYEQYF.

J is TRBJ1-6 and V is TRBV7-9, with 9 bases fitting TRBD1. There are 15 residues in the CDR3. V was clipped by 5 bases and J by 9 bases; unmatched bases: 8. Looked up from germline, CDR1 is SEHNR and CDR2 is FQNEAQ (reference sequence). The CDR3 is CASSQPGQGTSPLHF. As DNA, the CDR3 is TGTGCCAGCAGCCAGCCGGGACAGGGTACTTCACCCCTCCACTTT.

The sample holds a few counts of this clonotype. The CDR3 protein is CASSLIGNSPLHF. As DNA, the CDR3 is TGTGCCAGCAGTTTAATTGGTAATTCACCCCTCCACTTT. The chain has TRBV12-3 or TRBV12-4 and TRBJ1-6; D gene uncertain. The CDR3 spans 13 residues. With 2 bases removed from V and 6 bases from J, the gap between germline ends came to 5 bases.

The chain is built from TRBV12-3 or TRBV12-4 and TRBJ2-5; D is undetermined. This CDR3 is 14 amino acids long. Trimming took 3 bases from V and 3 from J, leaving 11 bases between them. DNA for the CDR3: TGTGCCAGCAGTTTTATGAGGCGAGAAGAGACCCAGTACTTC. Its protein product is CASSFMRREETQYF.

The chain links TRBV20-1 to TRBJ1-5, with D perhaps TRBD1 (6 bases). Trimming removed 0 bases from V and 1 base from J, with 22 bases in between. The germline CDR1 and CDR2 sequences are DFQATT and SNEGSKA (reference sequence). CDR3 size: 19 residues. The CDR3 region has the DNA TGCAGTGCTAGAGACGTCGGGGGCTTGAGTCTAGGAAGCAATCAGCCCCAGCATTTT. Translating gives CSARDVGGLSLGSNQPQHF.

The chain recombines TRBV6-5 with TRBJ1-2; the D gene is possibly TRBD1 (5 bases). This CDR3 contains 10 residues. CDR1 and CDR2 (germline): MNHEY, SVGAGI. Trimming cost V 4 bases and J 8 bases, with 5 bases left between them. CDR3: CASSWTGYTF. The CDR3, as DNA: TGTGCCAGCAGTTGGACAGGCTACACCTTC.

This clonotype has a single count. The chain is built from TRBV24-1 and TRBJ1-5, with 12 bases that match TRBD1. After removal of 4 bases from V and 3 bases from J, the junction contained 9 bases not matched to a gene. The CDR3 loop spans 18 amino acids. Germline-derived CDR1 and CDR2 are KGHDR and SFDVKD. The CDR3 spells CATSESAGTGGVNQPQHF. In DNA, the CDR3 is TGTGCCACCAGTGAATCCGCCGGGACAGGGGGCGTCAATCAGCCCCAGCATTTT.

This CDR3 reads CSAPRYHDGYTF. The CDR3 coding sequence is TGCAGTGCTCCCCGCTATCATGATGGCTACACCTTC. The chain recombines TRBV20-1 with TRBJ1-2; D uncertain. Between the trimmed V and J ends, which lost 5 bases and 6 bases, there was a span of 13 bases. CDR1 and CDR2 from the germline V gene are DFQATT and SNEGSKA (reference sequence). The CDR3 runs 12 residues.

The J gene is TRBJ1-2, the V gene TRBV6-5; maybe TRBD1 (6 bases). CDR1 and CDR2 (germline): MNHEY, SVGAGI. The CDR3 contains 13 residues. Trimming stripped 7 bases from V and 7 bases from J, with 16 bases between. This chain's CDR3 is CASTFGGAGGYTF. CDR3 bases: TGTGCCAGCACTTTTGGGGGCGCGGGTGGCTACACCTTC.

As to this clonotype: A much larger clone differs by one base, so this may be a read error. The chain employs TRBV12-3 or TRBV12-4 and TRBJ1-6; D is undetermined. CDR3 length equals 14 residues. Deletions cut 2 bases from V and 9 bases from J, with 11 bases between. CDR3 amino acids: CASSLRAQSSPLHF. As DNA, the CDR3 is TGTGCCAGCAGTTTAAGGGCGCAGTCTTCACCCCTCCACTTT.

This clonotype was seen a handful of times. The chain is built from TRBV9 and TRBJ1-4; 7 positions agree with TRBD1. The ends lost 4 bases at V and 5 bases at J; junction bases unmatched: 8. From germline, CDR1 is SGDLS and CDR2 YYNGEE. The CDR3 consists of 15 residues. The CDR3: CASSSETGSNEKLFF. The DNA for the CDR3 is TGTGCCAGCAGCTCAGAGACAGGGTCCAATGAAAAACTGTTTTTT.

This chain connects TRBV7-2 to TRBJ1-1; 7 positions agree with TRBD1. V lost 6 bases and J lost 6; bases outside the gene matches: 10. This CDR3 is 14 amino acids long. Per germline, CDR1 SGHTA and CDR2 FQGNSA. The chain's CDR3 is CASRDDREVSEAFF. The DNA of the CDR3 is TGTGCCAGCAGAGACGACAGGGAAGTCTCTGAAGCTTTCTTT.